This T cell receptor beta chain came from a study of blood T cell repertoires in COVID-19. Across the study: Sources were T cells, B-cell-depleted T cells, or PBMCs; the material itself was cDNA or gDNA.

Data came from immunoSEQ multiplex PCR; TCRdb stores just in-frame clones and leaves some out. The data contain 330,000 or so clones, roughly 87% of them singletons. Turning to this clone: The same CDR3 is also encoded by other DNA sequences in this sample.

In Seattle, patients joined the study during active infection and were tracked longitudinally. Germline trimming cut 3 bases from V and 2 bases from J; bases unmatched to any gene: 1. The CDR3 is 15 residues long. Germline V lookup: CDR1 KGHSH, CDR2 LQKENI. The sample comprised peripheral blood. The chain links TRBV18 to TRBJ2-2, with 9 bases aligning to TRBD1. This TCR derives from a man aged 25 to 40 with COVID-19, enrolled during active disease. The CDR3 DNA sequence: TGTGCCAGCTCACCGGGACAGGGTAACACCGGGGAGCTGTTTTTT. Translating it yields CASSPGQGNTGELFF.